This T cell receptor beta chain comes out of a study of cytomegalovirus exposure and HLA in healthy donors. The data were produced by immunoSEQ multiplex PCR, yet TCRdb's version contains in-frame clones alone and is incomplete. The sample consists of under 200,000 clones, about 81% of them appearing once. The CDR3 has 14 residues. Germline lookup yields CDR1 MNHNS and CDR2 SASEGT. Trimming took 7 bases from V and 4 from J; bases not matched to a gene: 5. This sequence was found in a woman aged 30 to 39 in good health and CMV-seronegative. The chain uses TRBV6-1 and TRBJ1-5, with TRBD1 matching 9 bases. The source material was PBMCs. The CDR3 spells CASTPGQGNQPQHF. The DNA of the CDR3 is TGTGCCAGCACCCCGGGACAGGGAAATCAGCCCCAGCATTTT.